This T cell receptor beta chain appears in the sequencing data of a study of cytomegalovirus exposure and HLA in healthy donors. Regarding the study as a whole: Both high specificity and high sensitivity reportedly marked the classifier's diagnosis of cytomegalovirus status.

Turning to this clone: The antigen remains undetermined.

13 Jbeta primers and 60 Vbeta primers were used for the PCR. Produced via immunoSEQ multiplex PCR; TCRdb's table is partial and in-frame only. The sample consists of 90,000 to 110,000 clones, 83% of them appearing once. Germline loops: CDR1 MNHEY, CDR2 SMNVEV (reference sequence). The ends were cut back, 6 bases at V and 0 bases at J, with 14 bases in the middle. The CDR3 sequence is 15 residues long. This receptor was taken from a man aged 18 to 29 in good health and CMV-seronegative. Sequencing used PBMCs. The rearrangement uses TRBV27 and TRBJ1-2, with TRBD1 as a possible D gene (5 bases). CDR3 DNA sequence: TGTGCCAGCAGGCCAGGCGGGGCTGCTAACTATGGCTACACCTTC. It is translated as CASRPGGAANYGYTF.